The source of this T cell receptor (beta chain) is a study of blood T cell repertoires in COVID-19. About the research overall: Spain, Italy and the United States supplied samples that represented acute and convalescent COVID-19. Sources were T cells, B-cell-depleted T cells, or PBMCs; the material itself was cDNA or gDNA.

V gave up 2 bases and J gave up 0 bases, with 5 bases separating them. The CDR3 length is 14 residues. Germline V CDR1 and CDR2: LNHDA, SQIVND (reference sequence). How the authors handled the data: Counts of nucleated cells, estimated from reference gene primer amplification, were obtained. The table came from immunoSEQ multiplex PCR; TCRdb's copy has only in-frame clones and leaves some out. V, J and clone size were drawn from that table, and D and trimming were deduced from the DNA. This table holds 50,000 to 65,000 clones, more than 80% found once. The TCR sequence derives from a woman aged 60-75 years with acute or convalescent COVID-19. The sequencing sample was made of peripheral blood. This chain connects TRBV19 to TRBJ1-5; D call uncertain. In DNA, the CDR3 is TGTGCCAGTAGTATAAGGAGTAGCAATCAGCCCCAGCATTTT. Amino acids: CASSIRSSNQPQHF.